These T cell receptor beta chains were read from a single sample in a study of OX40 agonist ivuxolimab in advanced cancers. Clones were read by immunoSEQ multiplex PCR, and TCRdb kept only the in-frame ones, dropping some. This sample yields tens of thousands of clones, of which 94% are seen a single time; roughly 22% belongs to the top ten. Sequenced here: CD4+ or CD8+ T cells sorted from blood, sampled in a trial of the OX40 agonist ivuxolimab. Receptors originate from an adult with an advanced solid tumor such as melanoma, head and neck, liver or kidney cancer. Each CDR3 is given with its conserved first and last residue. A D gene is named only where the DNA matches it firmly. Only some rows state a clone size, as once, few, many or a class for expanded clones.

>NA|TRBV6-1|TRBJ1-5|NA
TGTGCCAGCAGTGAATCACGGTCCCGGAGCAATCAGCCCCAGCATTTT
CASSESRSRSNQPQHF
>NA|TRBV5-5|TRBJ1-2|NA
TGTGCCAGCAGCCCGGGCCGGGATTTACGGTATGGCTACACCTTC
CASSPGRDLRYGYTF
>NA|TRBV11-2|TRBJ2-5|NA
TGTGCCAGCAGCTTAGGTCAAGAGACCCAGTACTTC
CASSLGQETQYF
>once|TRBV19|TRBJ2-7|NA
TGTGCCAGTAGTGGGAGGGGGACGTACTCCTACGAGCAGTACTTC
CASSGRGTYSYEQYF
>NA|TRBV19|TRBJ2-5|TRBD1
TGTGCCAGAGGGACAGCCCAAGAGACCCAGTACTTC
CARGTAQETQYF
>NA|TRBV5-1|TRBJ2-7|NA
TGCGCCAGCAGCTTGCCCGGACAGTGGGAGCAGTACTTC
CASSLPGQWEQYF
>NA|TRBV4-1|TRBJ1-2|NA
TGCGCCAGCAGCCCGGACATCCCCTATGGCTACACCTTC
CASSPDIPYGYTF
>once|TRBV27|TRBJ1-2|NA
TGTGCCAGCAGTTTGGGTGGTCGGCGCGGCTACACCTTC
CASSLGGRRGYTF
>once|TRBV7-8|TRBJ2-7|NA
TGTGCCAGCAGCTTAAGCTGGCAGGGGAGCAACGAGCAGTACTTC
CASSLSWQGSNEQYF
>NA|TRBV5-1|TRBJ2-5|TRBD1
TGCGCCAGCAGCTTGGGGGACAGGCAGCGCCTGGAGACCCAGTACTTC
CASSLGDRQRLETQYF
>NA|TRBV7-9|TRBJ2-7|NA
TGTGCCAGCAGCTTTCCTGGGTTCTACGAGCAGTACTTC
CASSFPGFYEQYF
>NA|TRBV30|TRBJ1-2|NA
TGTGCCTGGAGTGTAATGGGGACTCCCTATGGCTACACCTTC
CAWSVMGTPYGYTF
>NA|TRBV7-6|TRBJ1-1|NA
TGTGCCAGCGTAGACAGCCTCGAGGGGGACACTGAAGCTTTCTTT
CASVDSLEGDTEAFF
>NA|TRBV5-4|TRBJ1-5|TRBD1
TGTGCCAGCAGCCCCGACAGGGGGAACCAGCCCCAGCATTTT
CASSPDRGNQPQHF
>once|TRBV9|TRBJ2-7|NA
TGTGCCAGCAGTACCCGGGACTTTCCCTACGAGCAGTACTTC
CASSTRDFPYEQYF
>NA|TRBV5-4|TRBJ2-7|NA
TGTGCCAGCAGCTTGGGGGGAAGTTACTCCTACGAGCAGTACTTC
CASSLGGSYSYEQYF
>NA|TRBV19|TRBJ2-7|NA
TGTGCCAGTAGTGCGCTGGCGAACGAGCAGTACTTC
CASSALANEQYF
>NA|TRBV27|TRBJ1-5|NA
TGTGCCAGCAGTTTATCGGCCCACAATCAGCCCCAGCATTTT
CASSLSAHNQPQHF
>NA|TRBV5-5|TRBJ2-3|TRBD1
TGTGCCAGCAGCTTACAGGGGGCGCGGGGTCAAGATACGCAGTATTTT
CASSLQGARGQDTQYF
>NA|TRBV11-2|TRBJ2-7|NA
TGTGCCAGCAGCTTAGGACCCGGGTCCTACGAGCAGTACTTC
CASSLGPGSYEQYF
>NA|TRBV7-9|TRBJ1-1|NA
TGTGCCAGCAGCTTAAGGCAGGGTTCTGGGGGCACTGAAGCTTTCTTT
CASSLRQGSGGTEAFF
>once|TRBV9|TRBJ2-1|NA
TGTGCCAGCAGCGTAGACCTCCTAGGGGGGGATGAGCAGTTCTTC
CASSVDLLGGDEQFF
>NA|TRBV9|TRBJ1-6|TRBD1
TGTGCCAGCAGCGCGACAGGGGCTTCAAGCTCCTATAATTCACCCCTCCACTTT
CASSATGASSSYNSPLHF
>NA|TRBV5-1|TRBJ2-7|TRBD1
TGCGCCAGCAGCTTGACAGGGGGTATCTACGAGCAGTACTTC
CASSLTGGIYEQYF
>NA|TRBV29-1|TRBJ1-1|TRBD1
TGCAGCGGCCGGACAGGGGGGTATTCCGAAGCTTTCTTT
CSGRTGGYSEAFF
>once|TRBV5-6|TRBJ2-7|TRBD1
TGTGCCAGCAGCTTTGGGCAGGGGGCTTGGGAGCAGTACTTC
CASSFGQGAWEQYF
>NA|TRBV9|TRBJ2-7|NA
TGTGCCAGCAGCCCTCCTCTGGGCACCCCCTACGAGCAGTACTTC
CASSPPLGTPYEQYF
>NA|TRBV10-1|TRBJ2-3|NA
TGCGCCAGCAGGGGACTGGGGCCCCGGTCGAGAGATACGCAGTATTTT
CASRGLGPRSRDTQYF
>NA|TRBV5-1|TRBJ2-1|NA
TGCGCCAGCAGCTTGGGAAAGCCCTCCTACAATGAGCAGTTCTTC
CASSLGKPSYNEQFF
>NA|TRBV4-1|TRBJ2-1|NA
TGCGCCAGCAGCCAAGTTTCGACCAATGAGCAGTTCTTC
CASSQVSTNEQFF
>NA|TRBV7-8|TRBJ2-7|TRBD1
TGTGCCAGCAGCCCGGATACAGGGGGCGAAAGCTCCTACGAGCAGTACTTC
CASSPDTGGESSYEQYF
>NA|TRBV5-1|TRBJ2-1|TRBD2
TGCGCCAGCAGTCCCGGGACTAGCGGGGGTAATGAGCAGTTCTTC
CASSPGTSGGNEQFF
>NA|TRBV2|TRBJ2-1|TRBD2
TGTGCCAGCAGTGAAGCGCTTGGACTAGCGGGAGTCGATGAGCAGTTCTTC
CASSEALGLAGVDEQFF
>NA|TRBV2|TRBJ2-7|NA
TGTGCCCTAGGAGAGAGCTCCTACGAGCAGTACTTC
CALGESSYEQYF
>NA|TRBV14|TRBJ2-1|TRBD2
TGTGCCAGCAGCCTTAGCGGGGGTTACAATGAGCAGTTCTTC
CASSLSGGYNEQFF
>NA|TRBV10-3|TRBJ2-2|NA
TGTGCCATCAGTGAAGACACCGGGGAGCTGTTTTTT
CAISEDTGELFF
>NA|TRBV5-1|TRBJ2-1|TRBD2
TGCGCCAGCAGCTCAGCGGGAGCAGTAAATGAGCAGTTCTTC
CASSSAGAVNEQFF
>once|TRBV7-8|TRBJ1-2|TRBD1
TGTGCCAGCAGCTTACCAAGACAGGGGGGGAACTATGGCTACACCTTC
CASSLPRQGGNYGYTF
>once|TRBV19|TRBJ2-5|NA
TGTGCCAGTAACCCAACGGGACGCACGGCCTCTGCCCAAGAGACCCAGTACTTC
CASNPTGRTASAQETQYF
>NA|TRBV7-8|TRBJ1-5|TRBD1
TGTGCCAGCAGCTTAGGTGGACAGGGGCGAACTAATCAGCCCCAGCATTTT
CASSLGGQGRTNQPQHF
>NA|TRBV4-3|TRBJ2-1|NA
TGCGCCAGCAGCCAATACCCCTCGGACAATGAGCAGTTCTTC
CASSQYPSDNEQFF
>NA|TRBV5-8|TRBJ1-2|NA
TGTGCCAGCAGCTTGGGAGGCTTCGGCTATGGCTACACCTTC
CASSLGGFGYGYTF
>NA|TRBV27|TRBJ2-1|TRBD2
TGTGCCAGCAGTTGGGGCAGCGGGGGTGATGAGCAGTTCTTC
CASSWGSGGDEQFF
>NA|TRBV19|TRBJ1-5|NA
TGTGCCAGTTCCCTGGGCCCCAGCAATCAGCCCCAGCATTTT
CASSLGPSNQPQHF
>NA|TRBV5-1|TRBJ2-2|TRBD2
TGCGCCAGCAGCTTGTTAGTCGTCGGGGAGGGCACCGGGGAGCTGTTTTTT
CASSLLVVGEGTGELFF
>NA|TRBV7-9|TRBJ1-5|TRBD1
TGTGCCAGCAGCTTCGGACAGGGGAGGGACAATCAGCCCCAGCATTTT
CASSFGQGRDNQPQHF
>NA|TRBV4-3|TRBJ2-7|NA
TGCGCCAGCAGCCAAGTGTGGAGGGGGTCCTACGAGCAGTACTTC
CASSQVWRGSYEQYF
>once|TRBV28|TRBJ2-3|TRBD2
TGTGCCAGCACCGCTGTCCCGACTAGCGGGAGAGGTACGCAGTATTTT
CASTAVPTSGRGTQYF
>NA|TRBV19|TRBJ1-2|TRBD1
TGTGCCAGTAGTATACGGGGACAGGGCAACGATGGCTACACCTTC
CASSIRGQGNDGYTF